The 18 T cell receptor beta chains listed next were all sequenced from one sample in a study of shared clonotypes between healthy human individuals. The assay was immunoSEQ multiplex PCR, and TCRdb's table has in-frame clones only and misses some. The table includes around 2,000,000 clones, 85% to 95% detected once. Sequencing input: naive CD4+ T cells sorted from blood. Documented subset: CD45RA+ positively selected. Receptors originate from a man younger than 30 in good health.

V and J are TRBV7-2 and TRBJ2-7, with TRBD1 as a possible D gene (5 bases). Germline loops: CDR1 SGHTA, CDR2 FQGNSA. The V end was cut by 3 bases, the J end by 2 bases, with 11 bases between. The CDR3 spans 14 residues. The DNA of the CDR3 is TGTGCCAGCAGCTTGGACATGGTTACCTACGAGCAGTACTTC. It translates to CASSLDMVTYEQYF.

The chain joins TRBV6-5 to TRBJ2-5; the D gene is possibly TRBD1 (6 bases). This CDR3 has 14 residues. Germline V gives CDR1 MNHEY, CDR2 SVGAGI. V gave up 6 bases and J gave up 0 bases, with 11 bases separating them. The CDR3 region has the DNA TGTGCCAGCAGCTACGACAGGAACCAAGAGACCCAGTACTTC. As protein: CASSYDRNQETQYF.

V usage is TRBV5-6 and J usage is TRBJ2-3; TRBD1 agrees at 7 bases. This CDR3 has 18 amino acids. V lost 0 bases, J lost 1 base, and 11 bases stayed unmatched. Germline values: CDR1 SGHDT, CDR2 YYEEEE. The CDR3 region is CASSLEDRRPFGTDTQYF. The CDR3, as DNA: TGTGCCAGCAGCTTGGAGGACAGGAGACCCTTTGGCACAGATACGCAGTATTTT.

Points on this clone: Other DNA sequences in the same sample also yield this CDR3. This chain connects TRBV5-1 to TRBJ1-1, with TRBD1 matching 7 bases. The CDR3 consists of 14 residues. Looked up from germline, CDR1 is SGHRS and CDR2 is YFSETQ. The ends lost 0 bases at V and 3 bases at J; junction bases unmatched: 2. CDR3 bases: TGCGCCAGCAGCTTGGGGGACAGAGACACTGAAGCTTTCTTT. It specifies CASSLGDRDTEAFF. Drawing the rest from reference TRBV5-1 and TRBJ1-1, the complete variable domain is KAGVTQTPRYLIKTRGQQVTLSCSPISGHRSVSWYQQTPGQGLQFLFEYFSETQRNKGNFPGRFSGRQFSNSRSEMNVSTLELGDSALYLCASSLGDRDTEAFFGQGTRLTVV.

This clone was recorded once. This CDR3 is also generated by other DNA sequences in the sample. This chain connects TRBV9 to TRBJ2-7; 7 bases line up with TRBD2. Germline V gene lookup returns CDR1 SGDLS and CDR2 YYNGEE. CDR3 length: 14 amino acids. V shed 2 bases, J shed 0 bases, and the junction held 2 bases outside the gene matches. The DNA of the CDR3 is TGTGCCAGCAGCGTCGGGGAGGGCTCCTACGAGCAGTACTTC. This encodes CASSVGEGSYEQYF.

V is TRBV5-1 and J is TRBJ2-2, with 10 bases matching TRBD1. V trimming: 1 base; J trimming: 4 bases; junction bases outside the gene matches: 4. The V gene's germline CDR1 is SGHRS and CDR2 YFSETQ. CDR3 length equals 16 residues. The CDR3 sequence: CASSLQGQGSTGELFF. CDR3 sequence (DNA): TGCGCCAGCAGCTTGCAGGGACAGGGGAGCACCGGGGAGCTGTTTTTT.

The chain recombines TRBV10-1 with TRBJ2-3, with D unclear. Germline loops: CDR1 WNHNN, CDR2 SYGVQD (reference sequence). Deletions cut 0 bases from V and 0 bases from J, with 7 bases between. The CDR3 length is 15 residues. The CDR3 DNA sequence: TGCGCCAGCAGTGAGTCGCCGACTAGCACAGATACGCAGTATTTT. Its protein is CASSESPTSTDTQYF.

The genes are TRBV5-6 and TRBJ1-3, with D tentatively TRBD1 (6 bases). Germline lookup yields CDR1 SGHDT and CDR2 YYEEEE. The CDR3 is 16 residues long. Deletions cut 2 bases from V and 2 bases from J, with 14 bases between. The DNA for the CDR3 is TGTGCCAGCAGCTTCCCAGGGGACTTCCCTGGAAACACCATATATTTT. The encoded protein is CASSFPGDFPGNTIYF.

The chain couples TRBV28 to TRBJ1-1; D gene unclear. Trimming stripped 3 bases from V and 4 bases from J, with 9 bases between. This CDR3 has 13 amino acids. In germline, CDR1 is MDHEN, CDR2 SYDVKM. The CDR3 DNA reads TGTGCCAGCAGTTTCCAGGTAGCCACTGAAGCTTTCTTT. The encoded protein is CASSFQVATEAFF.

The chain carries TRBV6-1 and TRBJ1-3; D is unresolved. CDR3 size: 14 residues. The germline gives CDR1 MNHNS, CDR2 SASEGT. Trimming stripped 7 bases from V and 0 bases from J, with 10 bases between. The chain's CDR3 is CASIATISGNTIYF. The CDR3 coding sequence is TGTGCCAGCATTGCGACGATCTCTGGAAACACCATATATTTT.

The rearrangement links TRBV5-6 to TRBJ2-3; 7 nucleotides line up with TRBD2. CDR3 size: 14 residues. J was trimmed by 2 bases and V by 4 bases; bases with no gene match: 4. Germline CDR1 and CDR2: SGHDT and YYEEEE. Here the CDR3 DNA reads TGTGCCAGCAGCCCTAGCGGTTTCACAGATACGCAGTATTTT. This sequence encodes CASSPSGFTDTQYF.

V and J are TRBV30 and TRBJ2-1; 8 bases fit TRBD1. With 4 bases clipped from V and 3 bases from J, the junction kept 8 bases outside the gene matches. Germline V gene lookup returns CDR1 GTSNPN and CDR2 SVGIG (reference sequence). CDR3 length equals 15 residues. The CDR3 DNA reads as TGTGCCTGGAATTCCGGGACAGGAGACTACAATGAGCAGTTCTTC. It is translated as CAWNSGTGDYNEQFF.

This chain joins TRBV5-5 and TRBJ1-6, with D perhaps TRBD1 (5 bases). The V gene's germline CDR1 is SGHKS and CDR2 YYEKEE (reference sequence). This CDR3 is built from 15 residues. The V end lost 3 bases, the J end lost 7 bases, and 14 bases lay between the germline ends. In DNA form, the CDR3 reads TGTGCCAGCAGCTCACGCCGGGACTCCAATTCACCCCTCCACTTT. Protein product: CASSSRRDSNSPLHF. The full variable domain, rest sourced from reference TRBV5-5 and TRBJ1-6, is DAGVTQSPTHLIKTRGQQVTLRCSPISGHKSVSWYQQVLGQGPQFIFQYYEKEERGRGNFPDRFSARQFPNYSSELNVNALLLGDSALYLCASSSRRDSNSPLHFGNGTRLTVT.

This clone has a single count. This rearrangement joins TRBV25-1 to TRBJ1-6; unclear D gene. V shed 6 bases and J shed 7 bases, with 13 bases lying between them. The CDR3 runs 14 residues. The germline V gene encodes CDR1 MGHDK and CDR2 SYGVNS. The CDR3 is CASSHSARNSPLHF. For the CDR3, the DNA is TGTGCCAGCAGCCATTCCGCGAGGAATTCACCCCTCCACTTT.

This clone was picked up one time. J is TRBJ1-2 and V is TRBV9, with a tentative D call TRBD1 (5 bases). The CDR3 is 14 amino acids. Germline V gene sequence: CDR1 SGDLS, CDR2 YYNGEE. Trimming took off 0 bases at V and 7 bases at J, with 13 bases between the two ends. CDR3 amino acids: CASSVEGRVGGYTF. The CDR3 bases are TGTGCCAGCAGCGTAGAAGGCAGGGTGGGTGGCTACACCTTC.

The rearrangement uses TRBV7-8 and TRBJ2-2, with no clear D. V lost 0 bases and J lost 7, with 3 bases in between. The CDR3 runs to 12 residues. The germline CDR1 and CDR2 sequences are SGHVS and FQNEAQ. CDR3 DNA sequence: TGTGCCAGCAGCTTAGCGATCGGGGAGCTGTTTTTT. This translates into CASSLAIGELFF. Full variable domain (remainder filled in from reference TRBV7-8 and TRBJ2-2): GAGVSQSPRYKVAKRGQDVALRCDPISGHVSLFWYQQALGQGPEFLTYFQNEAQLDKSGLPSDRFFAERPEGSVSTLKIQRTQQEDSAVYLCASSLAIGELFFGEGSRLTVL.

The chain couples TRBV29-1 to TRBJ1-2; D uncertain. The CDR3 runs 12 residues. The V end lost 5 bases, the J end lost 8 bases, and 15 bases lay between the germline ends. Germline V gene sequence: CDR1 SQVTM, CDR2 ANQGSEA. The CDR3 bases are TGCAGCGTTTCGACCTCCATCGGAGGCTACACCTTC. Its translation: CSVSTSIGGYTF.

The V and J genes are TRBV7-2 and TRBJ2-2; TRBD2 matches 10 bases. With V trimmed by 1 base and J by 5 bases, 1 base remained unmatched. CDR3 length equals 15 residues. Germline CDR1 and CDR2: SGHTA and FQGNSA. CDR3 sequence reads: CASSLEAGGTGELFF. As DNA, the CDR3 is TGTGCCAGCAGCTTAGAAGCGGGAGGGACCGGGGAGCTGTTTTTT.